The source of this T cell receptor (beta chain) is a study of beta chain features in type 1 diabetes. Study-level points and caveats: Researchers reported that naive, central memory and Treg TCRB repertoires appeared more similar in patients than in healthy donors. Across all four CD4+ subsets, people with type 1 diabetes showed modestly shorter TCRB CDR3s. The study left unresolved whether HLA type influences TCRB rearrangement. Insertions at VDJ junctions were less frequent in type 1 diabetes patients. These patients also deleted more nucleotides at the same junctions.

Note on this clone: As yet, its antigen is unknown.

Every donor had blood drawn once into heparin, around 100 mL on average. Expressed TCRB transcripts were sequenced because the entire RNA isolate underwent reverse transcription. Profiling relied on immunoSEQ multiplex PCR, and the TCRdb table lists in-frame clones only, not all of them. The sample records 200,000 to 300,000 clones, over 20% being singletons. Sample: naive CD4+ T cells from blood. The sequence derives from a woman aged 40 to 50 with type 1 diabetes.

The DNA for the CDR3 is TGTGCCACCGGGGGCAGGTATGGCTACACCTTC. Its protein product is CATGGRYGYTF. The chain links TRBV15 to TRBJ1-2, with D possibly matching TRBD1 (6 bases). Looked up from germline, CDR1 is LNHNV and CDR2 is YYDKDF (reference sequence). Trimming pared 8 bases from V and 5 bases from J, leaving 9 bases between. This CDR3 is built from 11 residues.